Given below is one TCR beta chain in context. Its target is not known. A read error is possible here, since a much larger clone lies one base away. cDNA specific to TCR beta was made from approximately 500 ng of total RNA, with a constant-region primer employed for priming. Three nested multiplex PCR rounds, a slightly modified ARM-PCR method, built the TCR beta libraries. A C-beta reverse primer and TRBV1-TRBV30 forward primers served in each of the first two PCR rounds, at roughly 10 cycles apiece. MiXCR, applied by TCRdb to the multiplex PCR reads, yields one record per CDR3 protein. Of roughly 190,000 distinct CDR3 sequences in the sample, 85% were seen once. The data stem from a study of tumor-infiltrating lymphocytes in primary liver carcinoma. Co-extraction yielded RNA and DNA from approximately 20-30 mg of unsorted bulk tissue. Chronic HBV infection, untreated so far, was present in the patients.

Overall study findings and caveats: The study found tumor-adjacent and tumor-blood pairs overlapped less than tumor region pairs. Only about 7-25% of top clones were detected in each of the five tumor regions. Tumors had a top-250-clone fraction that was significantly higher than blood (p = 0.039).

This CDR3 spans 14 amino acids. Germline CDR1 SGHRS, CDR2 YFSETQ. Trimming took off 0 bases at V and 7 bases at J, with 12 bases between the two ends. This chain uses TRBV5-1 with TRBJ2-3, with D possibly matching TRBD1 (5 bases). The TCR comes from a man aged 40-50 years with primary liver carcinoma and hepatitis B virus infection. Specimen: tumor tissue from primary liver carcinoma. In nucleotides, the CDR3 is TGCGCCAGCAGCTTGGGACAGTCAGGATATACGCAGTATTTT. As protein: CASSLGQSGYTQYF.